This T cell receptor (beta chain) was identified during a study of shared clonotypes between healthy human individuals. Produced via immunoSEQ multiplex PCR; TCRdb's table is partial and in-frame only. The sample lists around 580,000 clones, 95% to 98% occurring once. The CDR3 length is 13 residues. The germline V gene has CDR1 MDHEN and CDR2 SYDVKM. Naive CD8 isolation took CD45RO-negative cells positively selected for CCR7 and excluded terminally differentiated effector memory CD45RA+ cells. HIV-negative, healthy adults without recent acute infections or vaccinations were the donors. Overall study results and limits: The low donor count limited represented genetic and exposure-history diversity.

As regards this clone: Its antigen remains unidentified. The junction does not match germline at one end; this may be a read error.

Input material: naive CD8+ T cells sorted from blood. This receptor was identified in a man aged 25 to 45 in good health. The V call is TRBV28, the J call TRBJ1-2; possibly TRBD1 for D (6 bases). The CDR3 nucleotides are TGTGCCAGCAGCTTAAGCAACAGGGTAATGGGGCTCTTC. Residues: CASSLSNRVMGLF.